Sequencing of this T cell receptor (beta chain) was carried out in a study of T cells in Graves' hyperthyroidism and ophthalmopathy. The ends were cut back, 8 bases at V and 4 bases at J, with 14 bases in the middle. Germline lookup yields CDR1 ENHRY and CDR2 SYGVKD. The CDR3 consists of 13 residues. The investigators amplified TCR beta CDR3 regions from RNA transcripts. First-round RT-PCR of the TCR CDR3 relied on the HTBI primer set. TCRdb reprocessed the multiplex PCR reads with MiXCR, giving one entry per CDR3 protein. The sample has 300,000 to 450,000 distinct CDR3 sequences; roughly 15% are singletons. This clonotype was counted ten times or more.

This sequence was found in a woman in her twenties or thirties with Graves' hyperthyroidism that later progressed to Graves' ophthalmopathy. The V call is TRBV10-3, the J call TRBJ1-2; no clear D. The sequenced sample consisted of blood. The CDR3 DNA reads as TGTGCCATCTACGGGGAGGGCGGCTATGGCTACACCTTC. Protein sequence: CAIYGEGGYGYTF.